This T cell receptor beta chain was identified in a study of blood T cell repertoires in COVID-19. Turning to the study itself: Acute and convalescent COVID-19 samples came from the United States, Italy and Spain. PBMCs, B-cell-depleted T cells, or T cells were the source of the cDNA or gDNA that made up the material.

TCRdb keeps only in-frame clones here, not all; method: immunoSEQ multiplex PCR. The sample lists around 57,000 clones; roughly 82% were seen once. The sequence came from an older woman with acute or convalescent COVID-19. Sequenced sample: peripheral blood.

The CDR3 protein is CASRWTGGEQFF. The CDR3 nucleotides read TGTGCCAGCAGGTGGACAGGCGGAGAGCAGTTCTTC. V and J are TRBV7-9 and TRBJ2-1; 7 bases align to TRBD1. The CDR3 spans 12 residues. Germline CDR1 SEHNR, CDR2 FQNEAQ (reference sequence). Germline trimming cut 6 bases from V and 10 bases from J; bases unmatched to any gene: 6. Variable domain in full (rest from reference TRBV7-9 and TRBJ2-1): DTGVSQNPRHKITKRGQNVTFRCDPISEHNRLYWYRQTLGQGPEFLTYFQNEAQLEKSRLLSDRFSAERPKGSFSTLEIQRTEQGDSAMYLCASRWTGGEQFFGPGTRLTVL.